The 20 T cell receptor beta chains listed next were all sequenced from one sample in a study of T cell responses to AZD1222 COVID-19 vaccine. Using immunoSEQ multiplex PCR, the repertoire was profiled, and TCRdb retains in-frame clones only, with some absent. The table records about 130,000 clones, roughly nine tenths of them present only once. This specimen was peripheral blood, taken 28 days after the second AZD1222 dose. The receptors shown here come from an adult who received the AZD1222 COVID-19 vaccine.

The CDR3 loop reads CATSRVPGRYYGYTF. As DNA, the CDR3 is TGTGCCACCAGCAGAGTGCCAGGGAGGTACTATGGCTACACCTTC. The rearrangement links TRBV15 to TRBJ1-2; D is possibly TRBD1 (5 bases). This CDR3 spans 15 amino acids. Germline CDR1 is LNHNV and CDR2 is YYDKDF (reference sequence). The V gene lost 1 base and the J gene lost 3 bases, with 12 bases spanning the gap.

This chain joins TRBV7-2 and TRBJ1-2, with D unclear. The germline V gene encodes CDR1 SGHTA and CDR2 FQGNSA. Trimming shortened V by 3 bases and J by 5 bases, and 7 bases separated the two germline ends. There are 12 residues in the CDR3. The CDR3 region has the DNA TGTGCCAGCAGCTTTTCGGTGTATGGCTACACCTTC. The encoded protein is CASSFSVYGYTF.

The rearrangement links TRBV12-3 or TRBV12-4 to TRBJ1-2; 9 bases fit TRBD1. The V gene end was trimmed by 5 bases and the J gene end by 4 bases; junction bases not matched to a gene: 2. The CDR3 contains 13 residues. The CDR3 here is CASSTGGGYGYTF. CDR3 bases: TGTGCCAGCAGTACAGGGGGCGGCTATGGCTACACCTTC.

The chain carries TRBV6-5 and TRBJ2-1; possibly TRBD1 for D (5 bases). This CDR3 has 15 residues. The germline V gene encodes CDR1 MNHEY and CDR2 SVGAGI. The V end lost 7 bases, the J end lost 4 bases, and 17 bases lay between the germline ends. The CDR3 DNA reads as TGTGCCAGCACCCCAGGGCCCCCTTCTTACAATGAGCAGTTCTTC. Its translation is CASTPGPPSYNEQFF.

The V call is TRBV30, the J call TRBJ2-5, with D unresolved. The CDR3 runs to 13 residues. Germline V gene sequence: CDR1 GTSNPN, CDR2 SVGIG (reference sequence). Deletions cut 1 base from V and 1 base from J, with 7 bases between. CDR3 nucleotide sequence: TGTGCCTGGAGTGAAGACATCCAAGAGACCCAGTACTTC. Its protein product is CAWSEDIQETQYF.

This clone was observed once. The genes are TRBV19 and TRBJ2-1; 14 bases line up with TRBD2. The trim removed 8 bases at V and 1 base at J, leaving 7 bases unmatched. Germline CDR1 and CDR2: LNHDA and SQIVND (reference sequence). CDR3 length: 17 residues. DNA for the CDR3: TGTGCCAGTGCGGGACTAGCGGGAGCTGGGTCCTACAATGAGCAGTTCTTC. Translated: CASAGLAGAGSYNEQFF.

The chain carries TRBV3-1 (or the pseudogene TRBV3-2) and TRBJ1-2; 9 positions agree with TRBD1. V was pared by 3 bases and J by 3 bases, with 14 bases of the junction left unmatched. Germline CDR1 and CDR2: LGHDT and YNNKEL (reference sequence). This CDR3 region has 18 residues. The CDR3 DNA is TGTGCCAGCAGCCACCCGGGACAGGGAGTCTCGGTGGACTATGGCTACACCTTC. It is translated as CASSHPGQGVSVDYGYTF.

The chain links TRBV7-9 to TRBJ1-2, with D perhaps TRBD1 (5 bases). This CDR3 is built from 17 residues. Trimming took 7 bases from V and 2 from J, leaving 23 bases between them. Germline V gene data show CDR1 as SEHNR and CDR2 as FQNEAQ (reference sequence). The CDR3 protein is CASTFLQGNKGNYGYTF. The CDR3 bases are TGTGCCAGCACCTTCTTGCAGGGTAATAAAGGCAACTATGGCTACACCTTC.

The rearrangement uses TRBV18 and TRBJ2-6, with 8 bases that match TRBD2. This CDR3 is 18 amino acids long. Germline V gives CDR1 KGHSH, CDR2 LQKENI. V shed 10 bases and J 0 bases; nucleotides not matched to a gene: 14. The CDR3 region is CATPREGLTLSGANVLTF. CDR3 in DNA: TGTGCCACCCCCCGGGAGGGTCTCACTCTCTCTGGGGCCAACGTCCTGACTTTC.

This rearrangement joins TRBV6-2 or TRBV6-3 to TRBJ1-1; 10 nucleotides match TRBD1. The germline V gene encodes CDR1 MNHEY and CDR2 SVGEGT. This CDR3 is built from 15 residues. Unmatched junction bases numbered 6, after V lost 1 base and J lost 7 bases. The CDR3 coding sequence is TGTGCCAGCAGTTACTGGATTGGGACAGGGGATGAAGCTTTCTTT. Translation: CASSYWIGTGDEAFF.

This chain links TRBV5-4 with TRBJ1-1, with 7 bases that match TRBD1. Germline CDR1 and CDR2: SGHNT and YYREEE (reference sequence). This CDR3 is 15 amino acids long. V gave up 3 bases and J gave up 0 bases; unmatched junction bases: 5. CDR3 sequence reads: CASSSSGQMNTEAFF. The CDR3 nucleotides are TGTGCCAGCAGCTCTTCGGGACAGATGAACACTGAAGCTTTCTTT.

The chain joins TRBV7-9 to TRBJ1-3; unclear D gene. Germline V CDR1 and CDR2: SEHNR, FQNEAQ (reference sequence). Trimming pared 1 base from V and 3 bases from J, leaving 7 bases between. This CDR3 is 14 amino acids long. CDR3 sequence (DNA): TGTGCCAGCAGCTTAGAACAAGATGGAAACACCATATATTTT. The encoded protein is CASSLEQDGNTIYF.

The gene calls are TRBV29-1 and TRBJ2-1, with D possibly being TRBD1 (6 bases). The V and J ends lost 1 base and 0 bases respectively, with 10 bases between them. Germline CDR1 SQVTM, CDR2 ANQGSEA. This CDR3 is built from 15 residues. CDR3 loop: CSVEGGRPSYNEQFF. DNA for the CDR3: TGCAGCGTTGAAGGGGGGCGTCCCTCCTACAATGAGCAGTTCTTC.

This CDR3 reads CASREREGGTEAFF. CDR3 coding DNA: TGCGCCAGCAGAGAGAGGGAGGGAGGCACTGAAGCTTTCTTT. The chain carries TRBV10-1 and TRBJ1-1; D gene uncertain. This CDR3 is built from 14 residues. The V gene lost 6 bases and the J gene lost 4 bases, with 15 bases spanning the gap. The germline V gene encodes CDR1 WNHNN and CDR2 SYGVQD (reference sequence).

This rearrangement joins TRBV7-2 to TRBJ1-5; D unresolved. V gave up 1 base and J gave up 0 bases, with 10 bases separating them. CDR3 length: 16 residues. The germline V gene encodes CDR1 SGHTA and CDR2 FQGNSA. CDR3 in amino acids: CASSLVGWGSNQPQHF. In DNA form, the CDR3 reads TGTGCCAGCAGCTTAGTTGGCTGGGGTAGCAATCAGCCCCAGCATTTT.

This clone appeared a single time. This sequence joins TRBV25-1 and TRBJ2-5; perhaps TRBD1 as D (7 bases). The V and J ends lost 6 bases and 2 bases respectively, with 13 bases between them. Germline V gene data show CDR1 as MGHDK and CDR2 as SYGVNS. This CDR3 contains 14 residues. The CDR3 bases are TGTGCCAGCAGGGGTCCAGGGGGGCAAGAGACCCAGTACTTC. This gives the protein CASRGPGGQETQYF.

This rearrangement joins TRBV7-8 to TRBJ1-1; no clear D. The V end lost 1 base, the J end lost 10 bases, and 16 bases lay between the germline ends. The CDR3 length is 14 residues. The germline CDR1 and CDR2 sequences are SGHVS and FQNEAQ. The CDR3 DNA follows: TGTGCCAGCAGCTTAGTTTTATCGTACTCTATAGCTTTCTTT. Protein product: CASSLVLSYSIAFF.

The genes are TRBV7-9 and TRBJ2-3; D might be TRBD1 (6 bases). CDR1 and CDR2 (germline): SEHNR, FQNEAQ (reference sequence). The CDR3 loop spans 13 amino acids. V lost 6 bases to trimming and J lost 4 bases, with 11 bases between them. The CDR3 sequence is CASSFTGSDTQYF. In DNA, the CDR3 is TGTGCCAGCAGTTTCACAGGGTCAGATACGCAGTATTTT.

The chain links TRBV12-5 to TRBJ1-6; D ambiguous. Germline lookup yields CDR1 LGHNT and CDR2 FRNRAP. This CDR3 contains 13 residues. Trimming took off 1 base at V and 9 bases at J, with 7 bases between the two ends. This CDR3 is CASGLEWGSPLHF. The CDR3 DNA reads TGTGCTAGTGGTTTGGAATGGGGTTCACCCCTCCACTTT.

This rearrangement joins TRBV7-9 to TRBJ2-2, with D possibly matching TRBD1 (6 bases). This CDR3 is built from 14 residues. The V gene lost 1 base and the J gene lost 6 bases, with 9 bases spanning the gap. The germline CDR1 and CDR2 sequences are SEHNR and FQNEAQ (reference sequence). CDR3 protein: CASSLGGGSGELFF. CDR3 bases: TGTGCCAGCAGCTTAGGAGGGGGATCCGGGGAGCTGTTTTTT.